The clone carrying this T cell receptor (beta chain) was detected ten times or more. The data were obtained in a study of CD8 T cells in ankylosing spondylitis. TCRdb called the 5' RACE reads again in MiXCR, with one record for every CDR3 protein. The data contain roughly 86,000 distinct CDR3 sequences, roughly 8.8% of them singletons. After removal of 7 bases from V and 5 bases from J, the junction contained 15 bases not matched to a gene. CDR3 length: 18 residues. The receptor comes from a male donor with ankylosing spondylitis or in good health (not recorded which). The specimen was blood, either unsorted or a sorted T cell fraction (not recorded which). This chain uses TRBV12-3 or TRBV12-4 with TRBJ2-1; 12 bases match TRBD2. The CDR3 DNA reads as TGTGCCAGCACCGGGCTACTAGCGGGGGGCCAAGCTAACAATGAGCAGTTCTTC. Translated: CASTGLLAGGQANNEQFF.